A selection of T cell receptor beta chains follows, all from one sample in a study of cytomegalovirus exposure and HLA in healthy donors. Sequencing was performed with immunoSEQ multiplex PCR; in TCRdb, only in-frame clones are kept and a portion is missing. The sample has 220,000 or so clones, just over 90% seen once. Sequenced material: PBMCs. These TCRs come from a woman aged 18-30 years in good health and CMV-seronegative. The CDR3 runs from the conserved cysteine through the conserved F or W. A D gene is named only where the DNA matches it firmly. Clone sizes are given selectively: once, few, many, or a class where the clone is expanded.

CDR3nt	CDR3aa	d_gene	v_gene	j_gene	abundance
TGTGCCAGCAGCACCGATCCGGGCGGAGGAGGTGAAAAACTGTTTTTT	CASSTDPGGGGEKLFF	NA	TRBV5-4	TRBJ1-4	NA
TGCGCCAGCAGCTTCCCCCCTCAGGGGAAGTGGCCAGATACGCAGTATTTT	CASSFPPQGKWPDTQYF	NA	TRBV5-1	TRBJ2-3	NA
TGTGCCACCAGCTTTCAGACTAGCGGGACTGGGGAGCTGTTTTTT	CATSFQTSGTGELFF	TRBD2	TRBV15	TRBJ2-2	NA
TGTGCCAGCAGCTTGGGGCAGGGGGGAGGCAATGAGCAGTTCTTC	CASSLGQGGGNEQFF	NA	TRBV5-4	TRBJ2-1	NA
TGTGCCAGCAGCTTAACAGGGTCTACCTATGGCTACACCTTC	CASSLTGSTYGYTF	NA	TRBV5-6	TRBJ1-2	NA
TGTGCCAGCAGCTTGGGACAGGGGGCTTACGAGCAGTACTTC	CASSLGQGAYEQYF	TRBD1	TRBV5-6	TRBJ2-7	NA
TGTGCCAGCAGCCGTATTCCGGACAGGGTCTACAATGAGCAGTTCTTC	CASSRIPDRVYNEQFF	TRBD1	TRBV14	TRBJ2-1	NA
TGCGCCAGCAGCTCCCAACCGGGACAGGGAAACAATGAGCAGTTCTTC	CASSSQPGQGNNEQFF	TRBD1	TRBV5-1	TRBJ2-1	NA
TGTGCCAGCAGTTTACAGACAGATACGCAGTATTTT	CASSLQTDTQYF	NA	TRBV28	TRBJ2-3	NA
TGTGCCAGCAGTTACGGGGGACAGGGGAAGGGAATTCAGTACTTC	CASSYGGQGKGIQYF	TRBD1	TRBV6-5	TRBJ2-4	NA
TGTGCCAGCAGCTCCGGACAGAGCAAAAATGAGCAGTACTTC	CASSSGQSKNEQYF	NA	TRBV5-4	TRBJ2-7	NA
TGTGCCAGCAACTCTCCCGGGACTAGTCTCGACAATGAGCAGTTCTTC	CASNSPGTSLDNEQFF	TRBD2	TRBV7-9	TRBJ2-1	NA
TGTGCCTGGAGTTCCGACAGGGGGGGTTTGAATTCACCCCTCCACTTT	CAWSSDRGGLNSPLHF	TRBD1	TRBV30	TRBJ1-6	NA
TGCAGTGCTGCCCGAAGCCTTGAAGCTTTCTTT	CSAARSLEAFF	NA	TRBV20-1	TRBJ1-1	NA
TGTGCCAGCAGCCAAGGGCAAGGGGACACCGGGGAGCTGTTTTTT	CASSQGQGDTGELFF	NA	TRBV4-2	TRBJ2-2	NA
TGTGCCTGGGGGAGGGGGATAAATGAGCAGTTCTTC	CAWGRGINEQFF	NA	TRBV30	TRBJ2-1	NA
TGTGCCAGTAGCCTCTCTGGGGCCAACGTCCTGACTTTC	CASSLSGANVLTF	NA	TRBV19	TRBJ2-6	NA
TGTGCCAGCTCCCCGGGACAGGGCCCCTACAATGAGCAGTTCTTC	CASSPGQGPYNEQFF	TRBD1	TRBV28	TRBJ2-1	NA
TGTGCCAGCAGCCTTGACCGGCGGGGCGTCTATGGCTACACCTTC	CASSLDRRGVYGYTF	NA	TRBV28	TRBJ1-2	NA
TGTGCCTGGAGTTCCCACGGGGGGGTGGATGGCTACACCTTC	CAWSSHGGVDGYTF	NA	TRBV30	TRBJ1-2	NA
TGTGCCAGCAGTTACCGCACTGAAGCTTTCTTT	CASSYRTEAFF	NA	TRBV6-5	TRBJ1-1	NA
TGCGCCAGCAGTTCGGGACTAGCGGGACAGGATACGCAGTATTTT	CASSSGLAGQDTQYF	TRBD2	TRBV5-1	TRBJ2-3	NA
TGCGCCAGCAGCCAAGCCCTGTGGGACTTTAACACCGGGGAGCTGTTTTTT	CASSQALWDFNTGELFF	NA	TRBV4-1	TRBJ2-2	NA
TGTGCCAGCAAGGCGGCCCAGGCGCAGGGTGAGCAGTTCTTC	CASKAAQAQGEQFF	NA	TRBV6-1	TRBJ2-1	NA
TGTGCCAGCAGTTACTCGAGGGACACCTCCGAGCAGTACTTC	CASSYSRDTSEQYF	NA	TRBV6-5	TRBJ2-7	NA
TGTGCCAGCAGCCCGACCCTGGAGGAGACCCAGTACTTC	CASSPTLEETQYF	NA	TRBV11-2	TRBJ2-5	NA
TGTGCCAGCACCGACGGGACAGGACACTTC	CASTDGTGHF	TRBD1	TRBV6-5	TRBJ2-4	NA
TGTGCCAGCAGCGCCTACAGGGGGCCGGGCTATGGCTACACCTTC	CASSAYRGPGYGYTF	TRBD1	TRBV14	TRBJ1-2	NA
TGTGCTAGTGGTTTGTCCCGGGACAGCAAGCAGTTCTTC	CASGLSRDSKQFF	TRBD1	TRBV12-5	TRBJ2-1	NA
TGTGCCAGCAGAGGGACAGGGAGCTCCTACAATGAGCAGTTCTTC	CASRGTGSSYNEQFF	TRBD1	TRBV6-4	TRBJ2-1	NA
TGTGCCAGCAGTTTAGTGACTAGCGGGATTACAGATACGCAGTATTTT	CASSLVTSGITDTQYF	TRBD2	TRBV27	TRBJ2-3	NA
TGTGCCTGGAGTCCCCAGGGGTTGAACACTGAAGCTTTCTTT	CAWSPQGLNTEAFF	NA	TRBV30	TRBJ1-1	NA
TGTGCCAGCCGGAGACGGAGCTACGAGCAGTACTTC	CASRRRSYEQYF	NA	TRBV6-1	TRBJ2-7	NA
TGTGCCTGGGCCCGGGACTTCCAAAGCACAGATACGCAGTATTTT	CAWARDFQSTDTQYF	NA	TRBV30	TRBJ2-3	NA
TGTGCCAGCAGCAGGGGACTAGCGGGAGGAAACACCGGGGAGCTGTTTTTT	CASSRGLAGGNTGELFF	TRBD2	TRBV11-1	TRBJ2-2	NA
TGTGCCAGCAGCTTTGTCCCTAGCGGGTACGAGCAGTACTTC	CASSFVPSGYEQYF	TRBD2	TRBV5-5	TRBJ2-7	once
TGTGCCAGCAGTAAAAGGGGGGGCGTTGGTCAGCCCCAGCATTTT	CASSKRGGVGQPQHF	NA	TRBV28	TRBJ1-5	NA
TGTGCCAGCAGTTTGCCTACAGGGTTTCCCGGGGAGCTGTTTTTT	CASSLPTGFPGELFF	NA	TRBV6-6	TRBJ2-2	NA
TGCGCCAGCAGCTTGCTGCGGGACAGGGGTGTCCCCCCTGATACGCAGTATTTT	CASSLLRDRGVPPDTQYF	TRBD1	TRBV5-1	TRBJ2-3	NA
TGTGCCAGCACCCAGGACAGGGCGGACAATGAGCAGTTCTTC	CASTQDRADNEQFF	TRBD1	TRBV11-2	TRBJ2-1	NA
TGTGCCAGCAGCTTGGGACAGGGGGCAGGTGAGCAGTTCTTC	CASSLGQGAGEQFF	TRBD1	TRBV11-3	TRBJ2-1	few
TGTGCCAGCTCACCAGAAGACTTTACCTACGAGCAGTACTTC	CASSPEDFTYEQYF	NA	TRBV18	TRBJ2-7	NA
TGCGCCAGCAGCTTGGCCAGCGGGGGGTCCTACGAGCAGTACTTC	CASSLASGGSYEQYF	TRBD2	TRBV5-1	TRBJ2-7	NA
TGTGCCTGGAGTGGATACAGGGGGGACTCTGGAAACACCATATATTTT	CAWSGYRGDSGNTIYF	TRBD1	TRBV30	TRBJ1-3	NA
TGTGCCAGCAGTGAAAATCGAGTTGGGGGCGGCCAAGAGACCCAGTACTTC	CASSENRVGGGQETQYF	NA	TRBV2	TRBJ2-5	few
TGCGCCAGCAGCTTGAGCCCAGCGGGGAGCACTGAAGCTTTCTTT	CASSLSPAGSTEAFF	NA	TRBV5-1	TRBJ1-1	NA
TGTGCCAGCAGCCCAGGGGCTTCCACTGAAGCTTTCTTT	CASSPGASTEAFF	NA	TRBV7-9	TRBJ1-1	NA
TGCGCCAGCGGACCGGGACTAGGTCCCTACGAGCAGTACTTC	CASGPGLGPYEQYF	TRBD2	TRBV5-1	TRBJ2-7	NA
TGTGCCAGCAGCCAAACTCGCTCTGGAAACACCATATATTTT	CASSQTRSGNTIYF	NA	TRBV28	TRBJ1-3	NA